This T cell receptor beta chain was sequenced during a study of human thymus T cells. This clone was seen more than once but under ten times. During corrective heart surgery, resections were taken, and the thymus tissue came from them. The repertoire was sequenced with immunoSEQ multiplex PCR; TCRdb's copy has only in-frame clones and lacks some. The sample carries 120,000 or so clones, around 94% recorded once. The CDR3 sequence is 14 residues long. Trimming removed 0 bases at V and 4 bases at J, with 12 bases between. CDR1 and CDR2 (germline): GTSNPN, SVGIG (reference sequence). The V call is TRBV30, the J call TRBJ1-2, with D maybe TRBD1 (6 bases). The sequencing input was thymus tissue. The sequence was obtained from a boy in the first two years of life with a congenital heart defect but otherwise immunologically healthy. The CDR3 region is CAWSVGRGFYGYTF. For the CDR3, the DNA is TGTGCCTGGAGTGTGGGCAGGGGATTCTATGGCTACACCTTC.